The 31 T cell receptor beta chains presented below share a single source sample, sequenced in a study of blood T cell repertoires in COVID-19. Profiled with immunoSEQ multiplex PCR; TCRdb holds only in-frame clones, not every one. The table has around 140,000 clones, approximately 90% seen once. Specimen: peripheral blood. The receptors here all came from a middle-aged man with active or convalescent COVID-19.

The rearrangement links TRBV10-3 to TRBJ1-2, with D possibly matching TRBD1 (5 bases). The CDR3 sequence is 14 residues long. The germline V gene has CDR1 ENHRY and CDR2 SYGVKD. V was trimmed by 7 bases and J by 10 bases, leaving 22 bases between them. The CDR3 reads CAIKAGTNYGDYTF. Here the CDR3 DNA reads TGTGCCATCAAAGCAGGGACTAACTATGGGGACTACACCTTC.

This chain uses TRBV5-1 with TRBJ1-3, with D hard to call. This CDR3 has 15 amino acids. Between the trimmed V and J ends, which lost 0 bases and 0 bases, there was a span of 7 bases. Per the germline V gene, CDR1 is SGHRS and CDR2 is YFSETQ. This CDR3 is CASSLAAGSGNTIYF. In DNA form, the CDR3 reads TGCGCCAGCAGCTTGGCGGCAGGCTCTGGAAACACCATATATTTT.

Here the CDR3 reads CASNGGGESLIGTQYF. The CDR3 coding sequence is TGTGCCAGCAATGGAGGCGGCGAGTCTCTTATTGGGACCCAGTACTTC. J is TRBJ2-5 and V is TRBV7-6; D perhaps matches TRBD2 (5 bases). This CDR3 is 16 amino acids long. Germline-derived CDR1 and CDR2 are SGHVS and FNYEAQ. Trimming removed 7 bases at V and 7 bases at J, with 25 bases between.

V gene TRBV7-2 combines with J gene TRBJ2-5; tentative D call: TRBD1 (6 bases). Trimming pared 1 base from V and 9 bases from J, leaving 12 bases between. CDR3 length: 13 amino acids. Germline V CDR1 and CDR2: SGHTA, FQGNSA. The CDR3 region is CASSLVTAGAQYF. The CDR3 DNA reads as TGTGCCAGCAGCTTAGTTACGGCAGGGGCCCAGTACTTC.

The chain carries TRBV5-1 and TRBJ1-4, with 7 nucleotides matching TRBD1. After removal of 4 bases from V and 7 bases from J, the junction contained 10 bases not matched to a gene. Germline CDR1 and CDR2: SGHRS and YFSETQ. The CDR3 loop spans 15 amino acids. The CDR3 sequence is CASSPWTGYSEKLFF. CDR3 sequence (DNA): TGCGCCAGCAGCCCCTGGACAGGTTATAGTGAAAAACTGTTTTTT.

This clone was seen more than once but under ten times. The V and J genes are TRBV6-6 and TRBJ1-6, with D perhaps TRBD1 (5 bases). The ends were cut back, 2 bases at V and 8 bases at J, with 13 bases in the middle. Looked up from germline, CDR1 is MNHNY and CDR2 is SVGAGI (reference sequence). This CDR3 has 15 amino acids. As DNA, the CDR3 is TGTGCCAGCAGTTACACATCCTGGGGGGATTCACCCCTCCACTTT. Translating it yields CASSYTSWGDSPLHF.

About this clone: The same CDR3 can be traced to other DNA sequences in this sample. The V gene is TRBV29-1, the J gene TRBJ1-5, with TRBD1 matching over 7 bases. Trimming took 6 bases from V and 4 from J; bases not matched to a gene: 3. Germline V lookup: CDR1 SQVTM, CDR2 ANQGSEA. There are 12 residues in the CDR3. CDR3 region: CSVGQLNQPQHF. DNA for the CDR3: TGCAGCGTGGGACAGCTTAATCAGCCCCAGCATTTT.

The gene calls are TRBV5-1 and TRBJ2-3, with D perhaps TRBD2 (6 bases). The CDR3 length is 14 residues. Trimming pared 3 bases from V and 0 bases from J, leaving 8 bases between. Germline CDR1 reads SGHRS; CDR2 reads YFSETQ. The CDR3 region has the DNA TGCGCCAGCAGCTATAGCGGAAGCACAGATACGCAGTATTTT. Protein product: CASSYSGSTDTQYF.

This chain links TRBV3-1 (or the pseudogene TRBV3-2) with TRBJ1-1; TRBD1 matches at 10 bases. V shed 3 bases and J 7 bases; nucleotides not matched to a gene: 2. The germline V gene has CDR1 LGHDT and CDR2 YNNKEL (reference sequence). The CDR3 contains 13 residues. The CDR3 DNA reads as TGTGCCAGCAGCCAGGGACAGGGGTATGAAGCTTTCTTT. Translation: CASSQGQGYEAFF.

The chain has TRBV15 and TRBJ2-5; a weak D match, TRBD1 (5 bases). This CDR3 has 14 residues. CDR1 LNHNV and CDR2 YYDKDF come from the germline V gene (reference sequence). V lost 0 bases and J lost 5, with 10 bases in between. CDR3 residues: CATSRERGWETQYF. The CDR3 bases are TGTGCCACCAGCAGAGAAAGGGGATGGGAGACCCAGTACTTC. The variable domain in full, completed from reference TRBV15 and TRBJ2-5, reads DAMVIQNPRYQVTQFGKPVTLSCSQTLNHNVMYWYQQKSSQAPKLLFHYYDKDFNNEADTPDNFQSRRPNTSFCFLDIRSPGLGDTAMYLCATSRERGWETQYFGPGTRLLVL.

The chain couples TRBV11-2 to TRBJ2-2, with D hard to call. The CDR3 has 18 amino acids. Per the germline V gene, CDR1 is SGHAT and CDR2 is FQNNGV. Trimming took off 3 bases at V and 0 bases at J, with 17 bases between the two ends. CDR3 sequence reads: CASSFPGGDSPNTGELFF. CDR3 bases: TGTGCCAGCAGCTTTCCCGGTGGTGACTCCCCGAACACCGGGGAGCTGTTTTTT.

The chain is built from TRBV5-1 and TRBJ2-2, with 10 bases fitting TRBD2. CDR1 is SGHRS and CDR2 is YFSETQ in the germline V gene. The CDR3 covers 16 residues. Losses at the gene ends were 6 bases for V and 2 bases for J; bases not matched to a gene: 7. CDR3 sequence reads: CASTISSGRNTGELFF. The DNA of the CDR3 is TGCGCCAGCACGATTTCTAGCGGGAGAAACACCGGGGAGCTGTTTTTT.

The chain has TRBV10-3 and TRBJ1-5; D gene ambiguous. There are 15 residues in the CDR3. Trimming took 4 bases from V and 1 from J, leaving 11 bases between them. Per germline, CDR1 ENHRY and CDR2 SYGVKD. For the CDR3, the DNA is TGTGCCATCAGTGCTGAGGGAGAGAGCAATCAGCCCCAGCATTTT. It yields the protein CAISAEGESNQPQHF.

V gene TRBV27 combines with J gene TRBJ2-7; weak D call: TRBD1 (6 bases). The CDR3 totals 14 residues. V was shortened by 6 bases and J by 1 base, with 13 bases between the two germline ends. The germline V gene has CDR1 MNHEY and CDR2 SMNVEV (reference sequence). The CDR3 here is CASSLRGHSYEQYF. The CDR3 coding sequence is TGTGCCAGCAGCCTCAGGGGCCATTCCTACGAGCAGTACTTC.

V gene TRBV10-3 combines with J gene TRBJ2-2; D is perhaps TRBD2 (5 bases). Germline CDR1 ENHRY, CDR2 SYGVKD. Deletions cut 9 bases from V and 4 bases from J, with 6 bases between. CDR3 length equals 11 residues. The CDR3 DNA reads as TGTGCCATACGGGGCACCGGGGAGCTGTTTTTT. As protein: CAIRGTGELFF.

The V call is TRBV7-9, the J call TRBJ2-3, with 7 bases matching TRBD2. In germline, CDR1 is SEHNR, CDR2 FQNEAQ (reference sequence). CDR3 size: 14 residues. V lost 6 bases and J lost 4; bases outside the gene matches: 7. CDR3 DNA sequence: TGTGCCAGCAGAGGTAGGCGGGAGTCAGATACGCAGTATTTT. Translation gives CASRGRRESDTQYF.

This clone was observed a single time. V gene TRBV5-1 combines with J gene TRBJ1-1, with TRBD1 as a possible D gene (6 bases). CDR3 length: 16 residues. The germline V and J ends were trimmed by 1 base and 0 bases, with 13 bases remaining between them. Germline values: CDR1 SGHRS, CDR2 YFSETQ. CDR3 amino acids: CASSLLDRQMNTEAFF. CDR3 bases: TGCGCCAGCAGCTTGTTGGACAGACAAATGAACACTGAAGCTTTCTTT.

In this sample, this clone turned up a few times. The chain carries TRBV10-3 and TRBJ2-7; a weak D match, TRBD1 (5 bases). Trimming removed 4 bases at V and 5 bases at J, with 6 bases between. In germline, CDR1 is ENHRY, CDR2 SYGVKD. The CDR3 is 11 amino acids. This CDR3 is CAISGGHEQYF. In nucleotides, the CDR3 is TGTGCCATCAGTGGGGGCCACGAGCAGTACTTC.

V is TRBV6-1 and J is TRBJ1-1, with D tentatively TRBD1 (6 bases). V lost 1 base to trimming and J lost 0 bases, with 9 bases between them. This CDR3 contains 15 residues. The germline CDR1 and CDR2 sequences are MNHNS and SASEGT. The CDR3 DNA reads TGTGCCAGCAGTGAAGTGCAGGGGTTGAACACTGAAGCTTTCTTT. Encoded protein: CASSEVQGLNTEAFF.

This clone was counted once. This chain links TRBV27 with TRBJ1-4; possibly TRBD1 for D (5 bases). The CDR3 has 13 amino acids. The V end was cut by 3 bases, the J end by 4 bases, with 6 bases between. CDR1 and CDR2 from the germline V gene are MNHEY and SMNVEV (reference sequence). The CDR3 region is CASSFGGNEKLFF. CDR3 coding DNA: TGTGCCAGCAGTTTCGGGGGTAATGAAAAACTGTTTTTT.

The chain combines TRBV29-1 with TRBJ1-2; D is uncertain. The germline V gene has CDR1 SQVTM and CDR2 ANQGSEA. This CDR3 comprises 13 residues. V dropped 3 bases and J dropped 5 bases, with 13 bases sitting between them. The CDR3, as DNA: TGCAGCGTTGATTTTGGCCAGGTTTATGGCTACACCTTC. It encodes CSVDFGQVYGYTF.

V is TRBV28 and J is TRBJ2-7, with 7 bases aligning to TRBD2. V was pared by 6 bases and J by 5 bases, with 13 bases of the junction left unmatched. CDR1 is MDHEN and CDR2 is SYDVKM in the germline V gene. The CDR3 sequence is 15 residues long. The CDR3 sequence is CASRPKREKRHEQYF. The CDR3 nucleotides read TGTGCCAGCAGACCAAAGCGGGAAAAGAGACACGAGCAGTACTTC.

The table lists this clone with a count of one. The V call is TRBV4-1, the J call TRBJ2-5; 10 positions agree with TRBD2. The ends lost 0 bases at V and 6 bases at J; junction bases unmatched: 13. The CDR3 has 18 amino acids. Germline assignment: CDR1 MGHRA and CDR2 YSYEKL. The CDR3 DNA sequence: TGCGCCAGCAGCCAAGATGGGACTAGCGTCGACCGGGTAAAGACCCAGTACTTC. Translation: CASSQDGTSVDRVKTQYF.

This chain uses TRBV18 with TRBJ1-6, with D unresolved. V lost 2 bases to trimming and J lost 7 bases, with 6 bases between them. CDR1 is KGHSH and CDR2 is LQKENI in the germline V gene. CDR3 length: 13 residues. CDR3 protein: CASSPGENSPLHF. The CDR3 bases are TGTGCCAGCTCACCAGGAGAGAATTCACCCCTCCACTTT.

This clone came up once. V is TRBV24-1 and J is TRBJ2-5; D is possibly TRBD2 (6 bases). Per germline, CDR1 KGHDR and CDR2 SFDVKD. The CDR3 spans 13 residues. V was clipped by 4 bases and J by 7 bases, with 12 bases between them. DNA for the CDR3: TGTGCCACCAGTGAGTTTAGCGGCCGGACCCAGTACTTC. Residues: CATSEFSGRTQYF.

V gene TRBV27 combines with J gene TRBJ1-2, with no clear D. V lost 9 bases, J lost 4 bases, and 18 bases lay in between. Germline V gives CDR1 MNHEY, CDR2 SMNVEV (reference sequence). This CDR3 region has 14 residues. The CDR3 bases are TGTGCCAGGCCATTCCTTCAGGTACTCTATGGCTACACCTTC. Its protein is CARPFLQVLYGYTF.

This clone occurred a few times. The chain is built from TRBV6-5 and TRBJ2-1, with TRBD2 matching over 13 bases. The V gene's germline CDR1 is MNHEY and CDR2 SVGAGI. CDR3 length: 15 amino acids. Trimming removed 5 bases from V and 7 bases from J; junction bases left unmatched: 5. CDR3 protein: CASSLRTSGRNEQFF. CDR3 DNA: TGTGCCAGCAGTCTCCGGACTAGCGGGAGAAATGAGCAGTTCTTC.

This sequence joins TRBV25-1 and TRBJ1-5, with D hard to call. The germline V gene encodes CDR1 MGHDK and CDR2 SYGVNS. The germline V and J ends were trimmed by 8 bases and 0 bases, with 23 bases remaining between them. The CDR3 extends over 18 amino acids. CDR3 residues: CASAGGVTKNHSNQPQHF. CDR3 coding DNA: TGTGCCAGCGCGGGAGGAGTGACAAAGAATCATAGCAATCAGCCCCAGCATTTT.

The chain carries TRBV23-1 and TRBJ1-3, with TRBD1 identical over 8 bases. TRBV23-1 belongs to the ORF category, with a function that is uncertain. Losses at the gene ends were 0 bases for V and 2 bases for J; bases not matched to a gene: 0. The CDR3 consists of 15 residues. CDR3 amino acids: CASSQSDRAGNTIYF. CDR3 nucleotide sequence: TGCGCCAGCAGTCAATCGGACAGGGCTGGAAACACCATATATTTT.

V and J are TRBV4-3 and TRBJ2-7; TRBD1 aligns across 9 bases. The germline V gene has CDR1 LGHNA and CDR2 YSLEER. The CDR3 sequence is 16 residues long. V lost 0 bases to trimming and J lost 6 bases; unmatched junction nucleotides: 9. The CDR3 nucleotides are TGCGCCAGCAGCCAAGAGAAAGGACAGGGGATTTCCGAGCAGTACTTC. The encoded protein is CASSQEKGQGISEQYF.

The chain uses TRBV18 and TRBJ2-1, with 9 bases aligning to TRBD1. Trimming removed 5 bases from V and 4 bases from J; junction bases left unmatched: 3. There are 14 residues in the CDR3. Germline V gene sequence: CDR1 KGHSH, CDR2 LQKENI. CDR3: CASSGQGSYNEQFF. The CDR3 DNA reads as TGTGCCAGCTCAGGACAGGGGAGTTACAATGAGCAGTTCTTC.